The 27 T cell receptor beta chains given below trace back to one sample, sequenced in a study of T cells in Graves' hyperthyroidism and ophthalmopathy. RNA transcripts gave rise to amplified TCR beta CDR3 regions. First-round RT-PCR targeting the TCR CDR3 was performed with the HTBI primer set. Each CDR3 protein is one row after TCRdb ran MiXCR on the multiplex PCR reads. The table records about 760,000 distinct CDR3 sequences, under 45% of them present only once. The sequenced material came from blood. The receptors were gathered from a woman aged 35 to 49 with Graves' hyperthyroidism.

J is TRBJ1-5 and V is TRBV25-1; D not resolved. The CDR3 sequence is 16 residues long. Per germline, CDR1 MGHDK and CDR2 SYGVNS. V was shortened by 6 bases and J by 2 bases, with 17 bases between the two germline ends. The CDR3 DNA reads TGTGCCAGCAGCCAAGATCTAAACGTCCGCAATCAGCCCCAGCATTTT. This translates into CASSQDLNVRNQPQHF.

This clonotype was seen a few times. The rearrangement joins TRBV19 to TRBJ1-5; 12 nucleotides agree with TRBD1. The CDR3 spans 17 residues. The V and J ends lost 4 bases and 11 bases, in that order; junction bases with no gene match: 15. Germline CDR1 reads LNHDA; CDR2 reads SQIVND (reference sequence). The CDR3 DNA reads TGTGCCAGTAGTAAGAGGGGACAGGGGGCCAGGTTTGCAGCCCAGCATTTT. It encodes CASSKRGQGARFAAQHF. The entire variable domain, with the rest obtained from reference TRBV19 and TRBJ1-5, is as follows: DGGITQSPKYLFRKEGQNVTLSCEQNLNHDAMYWYRQDPGQGLRLIYYSQIVNDFQKGDIAEGYSVSREKKESFPLTVTSAQKNPTAFYLCASSKRGQGARFAAQHFGDGTRLSIL.

This clonotype occurred a few times. Being one base from a much bigger clone, this may be a read error. The chain recombines TRBV10-3 with TRBJ1-1; D possibly corresponds to TRBD1 (5 bases). The CDR3 spans 13 residues. The germline gives CDR1 ENHRY, CDR2 SYGVKD. Written as DNA, the CDR3 is TGTGCCATCAGTGAGAAGAAAGGGACTGAAGCTTCCTTT. It codes for CAISEKKGTEASF.

About this clonotype itself: This may be a read error, as it is one base from a much larger clone. Since no conserved phenylalanine or tryptophan closes the CDR3, a read error is the likely cause. V gene TRBV7-2 combines with J gene TRBJ2-6; D not resolved. Germline CDR1 is SGHTA and CDR2 is FQGNSA. The CDR3 extends over 14 amino acids. V was pared by 8 bases and J by 0 bases, with 8 bases between. This CDR3 reads CASLSPSGANVLTL. In DNA, the CDR3 is TGTGCCAGCCTCAGCCCCTCTGGGGCCAACGTCCTGACTTTA.

The chain links TRBV12-3 or TRBV12-4 to TRBJ2-7; D call uncertain. Trimming cost V 6 bases and J 4 bases, with 16 bases left between them. This CDR3 has 14 amino acids. This CDR3 is CASSPPLDYYEQYF. As DNA, the CDR3 is TGTGCCAGCAGCCCTCCCCTAGATTATTACGAGCAGTACTTC.

The sample holds many counts of this clonotype. The rearrangement uses TRBV25-1 and TRBJ1-5; D remains unclear. The CDR3 contains 14 residues. Germline V gene sequence: CDR1 MGHDK, CDR2 SYGVNS. Trimming removed 3 bases from V and 4 bases from J, with 10 bases in between. CDR3 coding DNA: TGTGCCAGCAGTGATTGGGAAGGGAATCAGCCCCAGCATTTT. It is translated as CASSDWEGNQPQHF.

This clonotype has ten or more counts. The genes are TRBV6-1 and TRBJ1-2; no definite D call. The V and J ends lost 0 bases and 3 bases respectively, with 8 bases between them. The CDR3 has 14 residues. The germline V gene encodes CDR1 MNHNS and CDR2 SASEGT. CDR3 DNA: TGTGCCAGCAGTGAAGCTGTCCCATACTATGGCTACACCTTC. Protein product: CASSEAVPYYGYTF.

This clonotype came up a few times. J is TRBJ2-2 and V is TRBV7-8; 8 positions agree with TRBD2. This CDR3 comprises 17 residues. Germline CDR1 and CDR2: SGHVS and FQNEAQ. The V gene end was trimmed by 2 bases and the J gene end by 3 bases; junction bases not matched to a gene: 8. CDR3 residues: CASSLNAGGGYTGELFF. As DNA, the CDR3 is TGTGCCAGCAGCTTAAACGCTGGCGGGGGGTACACCGGGGAGCTGTTTTTT. The whole variable domain, remainder taken from reference TRBV7-8 and TRBJ2-2, is GAGVSQSPRYKVAKRGQDVALRCDPISGHVSLFWYQQALGQGPEFLTYFQNEAQLDKSGLPSDRFFAERPEGSVSTLKIQRTQQEDSAVYLCASSLNAGGGYTGELFFGEGSRLTVL.

This chain links TRBV6-1 with TRBJ2-3; D not certain. V lost 4 bases and J lost 4, with 12 bases in between. Looked up from germline, CDR1 is MNHNS and CDR2 is SASEGT. CDR3 size: 14 residues. CDR3 DNA: TGTGCCAGCAGTGCGGACCCTGAGGCAGATACGCAGTATTTT. Translated, it gives CASSADPEADTQYF.

This clonotype was seen repeatedly, ten times or more. The rearrangement links TRBV10-3 to TRBJ2-7; 9 positions agree with TRBD1. This CDR3 contains 12 residues. Losses at the gene ends were 11 bases for V and 6 bases for J; bases not matched to a gene: 8. Germline V gene data show CDR1 as ENHRY and CDR2 as SYGVKD. The CDR3 loop reads CAAGTGTGEQYF. In DNA, the CDR3 is TGTGCCGCTGGGACAGGGACAGGCGAGCAGTACTTC.

This clonotype was observed many times. The V gene is TRBV5-1, the J gene TRBJ2-2, with no clear D. The V end lost 2 bases, the J end lost 3 bases, and 8 bases lay between the germline ends. From germline, CDR1 is SGHRS and CDR2 YFSETQ. CDR3 length equals 14 residues. The CDR3 is CASSFTVHTGELFF. DNA of the CDR3: TGCGCCAGCAGCTTCACAGTTCACACCGGGGAGCTGTTTTTT.

The chain has TRBV25-1 and TRBJ1-2, with D perhaps matching TRBD1 (6 bases). The germline V and J ends were trimmed by 4 bases and 7 bases, with 16 bases remaining between them. The CDR3 runs to 14 residues. The germline gives CDR1 MGHDK, CDR2 SYGVNS. The CDR3 reads CASSGAAGESGYTF. DNA of the CDR3: TGTGCCAGCAGTGGTGCGGCAGGGGAATCTGGCTACACCTTC.

This sequence joins TRBV5-1 and TRBJ2-2; possible D gene TRBD2, 6 bases. This CDR3 contains 16 residues. Germline V gives CDR1 SGHRS, CDR2 YFSETQ. V shed 4 bases and J shed 5 bases, with 18 bases lying between them. The CDR3 DNA follows: TGCGCCAGCAGCCGCACCCGGGGGTCCCTAACCGGGGAGCTGTTTTTT. This codes for CASSRTRGSLTGELFF.

This clonotype was detected a few times. The V and J genes are TRBV28 and TRBJ1-2; tentatively, D is TRBD1 (5 bases). The CDR3 totals 15 residues. V lost 8 bases to trimming and J lost 0 bases, with 16 bases between them. The germline V gene encodes CDR1 MDHEN and CDR2 SYDVKM. This CDR3 is CASCQGIAANYGYTF. Written as DNA, the CDR3 is TGTGCCAGCTGCCAGGGCATCGCGGCTAACTATGGCTACACCTTC.

The V and J genes are TRBV29-1 and TRBJ1-1; D call uncertain. V was clipped by 8 bases and J by 0 bases, with 13 bases between them. Germline CDR1 reads SQVTM; CDR2 reads ANQGSEA. The CDR3 loop spans 13 amino acids. CDR3 DNA: TGCAGCTTGGACGTAGGCCTGAACACTGAAGCTTTCTTT. This translates into CSLDVGLNTEAFF.

CDR3 bases: TGTGCCATCAGTGACAGACAGGGTGGCTACACCTTC. The encoded protein is CAISDRQGGYTF. The rearrangement joins TRBV10-3 to TRBJ1-2, with 7 bases identical to TRBD1. The CDR3 is made up of 12 amino acids. V was pared by 3 bases and J by 7 bases, with 2 bases of the junction left unmatched. Germline V gene sequence: CDR1 ENHRY, CDR2 SYGVKD.

This clonotype was seen more than once but under ten times. One end of the junction varies from germline; a read error may be responsible. V is TRBV7-7 and J is TRBJ2-7; D is unclear. The V gene's germline CDR1 is SSHAT and CDR2 FNYEAQ (reference sequence). This CDR3 has 13 residues. CDR3 sequence: CASSLASGNEQYF. The CDR3 DNA follows: TGTGCTAGCAGCTTAGCTTCGGGTAACGAGCAGTACTTC.

This clonotype has a single count. This chain connects TRBV13 to TRBJ1-6; D is ambiguous. Germline CDR1 and CDR2: PRHDT and FYEKMQ (reference sequence). The CDR3 consists of 14 residues. Trimming stripped 5 bases from V and 5 bases from J, with 10 bases between. CDR3: CASSQRADNSPLHF. CDR3 coding DNA: TGTGCCAGCAGCCAGAGGGCCGATAATTCACCCCTCCACTTT. Together with reference TRBV13 and TRBJ1-6, the CDR3 gives the full variable domain: AAGVIQSPRHLIKEKRETATLKCYPIPRHDTVYWYQQGPGQDPQFLISFYEKMQSDKGSIPDRFSAQQFSDYHSELNMSSLELGDSALYFCASSQRADNSPLHFGNGTRLTVT.

This clonotype was recorded at least ten times. The V gene is TRBV29-1, the J gene TRBJ1-3; 9 bases agree with TRBD1. Germline lookup yields CDR1 SQVTM and CDR2 ANQGSEA. This CDR3 has 14 amino acids. V trimming: 4 bases; J trimming: 3 bases; junction bases outside the gene matches: 4. The CDR3 region has the DNA TGCAGCGTTGGAACAGGGGGCGGTGGAAACACCATATATTTT. Translation: CSVGTGGGGNTIYF.

The chain links TRBV29-1 to TRBJ1-2; D may be TRBD1 (5 bases). V was pared by 7 bases and J by 4 bases, with 22 bases between. The germline gives CDR1 SQVTM, CDR2 ANQGSEA. The CDR3 length is 15 residues. CDR3 amino acids: CSGGVRKDRFYGYTF. CDR3 coding DNA: TGCAGCGGGGGGGTGAGGAAAGACAGATTCTATGGCTACACCTTC.

Worth noting for this clonotype: Possible read error: a much larger clone is one base away. The chain is built from TRBV7-9 and TRBJ1-1; D possibly corresponds to TRBD1 (5 bases). Germline V CDR1 and CDR2: SEHNR, FQNEAQ (reference sequence). V was cut by 5 bases and J by 9 bases, with 19 bases left in between. The CDR3 is 14 residues long. The CDR3 loop is CASSPVGVRGQAFF. The DNA of the CDR3 is TGTGCCAGCAGCCCAGTGGGGGTTCGTGGTCAAGCTTTCTTT.

In its sample, this clonotype was seen a few times. V and J are TRBV12-3 or TRBV12-4 and TRBJ1-1; no definite D call. The V end lost 3 bases, the J end lost 1 base, and 6 bases lay between the germline ends. The CDR3 runs to 13 residues. The CDR3 region is CASSFNKNTEAFF. The CDR3 DNA reads as TGTGCCAGCAGTTTTAATAAGAACACTGAAGCTTTCTTT.

The chain's CDR3 is CASSTQGPIFF. In nucleotides, the CDR3 is TGCGCCAGCAGTACACAGGGTCCTATTTTCTTT. This chain links TRBV10-2 with TRBJ1-1, with D possibly TRBD1 on 6 matching bases. Germline lookup yields CDR1 WSHSY and CDR2 SAAADI. V was clipped by 5 bases and J by 13 bases, with 14 bases between them. The CDR3 extends over 11 amino acids.

The chain employs TRBV25-1 and TRBJ1-5; D is unresolved. The CDR3 consists of 10 residues. V dropped 10 bases and J dropped 1 base, with 2 bases sitting between them. Germline lookup yields CDR1 MGHDK and CDR2 SYGVNS. The CDR3 is CATSNQPQHF. In DNA, the CDR3 is TGTGCCACGAGCAATCAGCCCCAGCATTTT.

The CDR3 DNA sequence: TGTGCCAGCAGCGAGGTGGCGACTAGGGTTCCAGATACGCAGTATTTT. Protein product: CASSEVATRVPDTQYF. The chain combines TRBV7-9 with TRBJ2-3; TRBD2 is a possible D gene (6 bases). Trimming took 5 bases from V and 4 from J, leaving 19 bases between them. This CDR3 is 16 amino acids long. Germline lookup yields CDR1 SEHNR and CDR2 FQNEAQ (reference sequence).

This clonotype was seen a few times. The rearrangement links TRBV19 to TRBJ2-7, with a weak D call TRBD2 (6 bases). CDR3 length: 15 amino acids. Trimming cost V 0 bases and J 3 bases, with 12 bases left between them. CDR1 is LNHDA, CDR2 SQIVND, per germline (reference sequence). The CDR3 DNA is TGTGCCAGTAGTATAGAGGGACGCGGGAACTACGAGCAGTACTTC. Protein: CASSIEGRGNYEQYF.

There are many counts of this clonotype. The chain is built from TRBV7-2 and TRBJ1-3; D unresolved. This CDR3 has 11 residues. Between the trimmed V and J ends, which lost 8 bases and 2 bases, there was a span of 4 bases. Germline values: CDR1 SGHTA, CDR2 FQGNSA. CDR3 nucleotides: TGTGCCAGCTCGGCTGGAAACACCATATATTTT. It codes for CASSAGNTIYF.